This T cell receptor (beta chain) emerged from a study of blood T cell repertoires in COVID-19. Study information: Donors in the United States, Italy and Spain gave samples during acute or convalescent COVID-19.

Authors' data handling: Cell counts per sample came from amplifying reference gene primers. Repertoires were generated with immunoSEQ multiplex PCR, while TCRdb's copy carries only in-frame clones and drops some. The DNA gave D and trimming, while V, J and clone size come from that table. Counted here are about 130,000 clones, 65% to 90% occurring once; the ten biggest clones make up 27%. The CDR3 totals 14 residues. Trimming stripped 7 bases from V and 4 bases from J, with 13 bases between. Germline V gives CDR1 LGHNT, CDR2 FRNRAP. V is TRBV12-5 and J is TRBJ2-2; D call uncertain. Sequenced input: peripheral blood. The receptor was isolated from a woman older than 75 with acute or convalescent COVID-19. CDR3 region: CASAPLGFTGELFF. In nucleotides, the CDR3 is TGTGCTAGTGCTCCCCTCGGGTTCACCGGGGAGCTGTTTTTT.